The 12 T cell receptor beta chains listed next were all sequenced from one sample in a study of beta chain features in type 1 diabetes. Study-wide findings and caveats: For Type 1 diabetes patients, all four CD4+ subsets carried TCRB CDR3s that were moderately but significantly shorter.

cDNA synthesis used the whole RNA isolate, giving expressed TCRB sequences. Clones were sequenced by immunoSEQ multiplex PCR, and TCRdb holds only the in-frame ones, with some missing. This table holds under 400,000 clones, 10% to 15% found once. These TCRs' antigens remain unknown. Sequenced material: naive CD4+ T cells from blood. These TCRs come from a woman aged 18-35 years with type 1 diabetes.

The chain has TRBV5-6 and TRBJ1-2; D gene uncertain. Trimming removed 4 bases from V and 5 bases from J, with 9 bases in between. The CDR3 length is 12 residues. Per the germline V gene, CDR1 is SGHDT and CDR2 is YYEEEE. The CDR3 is CASSLSSYGYTF. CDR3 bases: TGTGCCAGCAGCCTCTCTTCTTATGGCTACACCTTC.

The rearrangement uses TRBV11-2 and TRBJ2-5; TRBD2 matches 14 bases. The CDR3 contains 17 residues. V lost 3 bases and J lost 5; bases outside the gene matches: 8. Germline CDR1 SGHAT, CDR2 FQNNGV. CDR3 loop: CASSFQGLAGGKETQYF. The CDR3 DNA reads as TGTGCCAGCAGCTTTCAAGGACTAGCGGGAGGAAAGGAGACCCAGTACTTC.

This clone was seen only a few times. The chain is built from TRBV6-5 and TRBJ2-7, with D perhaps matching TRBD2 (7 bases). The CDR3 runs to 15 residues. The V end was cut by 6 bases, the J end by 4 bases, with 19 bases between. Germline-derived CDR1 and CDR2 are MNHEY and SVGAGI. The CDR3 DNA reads TGTGCCAGCAGCCCCAGGGGAGGGACACTGTACGAGCAGTACTTC. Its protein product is CASSPRGGTLYEQYF.

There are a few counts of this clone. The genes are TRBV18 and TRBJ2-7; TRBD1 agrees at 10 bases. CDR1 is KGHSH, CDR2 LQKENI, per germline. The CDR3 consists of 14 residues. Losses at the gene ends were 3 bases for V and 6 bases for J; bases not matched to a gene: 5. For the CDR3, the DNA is TGTGCCAGCTCACCGGCCGGGACAGGGGCCGAGCAGTACTTC. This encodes CASSPAGTGAEQYF.

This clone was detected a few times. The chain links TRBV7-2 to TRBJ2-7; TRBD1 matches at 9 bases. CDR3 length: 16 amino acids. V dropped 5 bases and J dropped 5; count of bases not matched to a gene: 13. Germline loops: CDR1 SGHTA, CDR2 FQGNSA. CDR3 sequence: CASSPRGGTGGNEQYF. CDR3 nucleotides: TGTGCCAGCAGCCCTCGAGGGGGCACAGGGGGCAACGAGCAGTACTTC.

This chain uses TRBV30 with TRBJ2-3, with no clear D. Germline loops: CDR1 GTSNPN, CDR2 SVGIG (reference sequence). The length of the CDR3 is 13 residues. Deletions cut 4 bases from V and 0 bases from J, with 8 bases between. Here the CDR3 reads CAWMVRSTDTQYF. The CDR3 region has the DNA TGTGCCTGGATGGTGAGGAGCACAGATACGCAGTATTTT.

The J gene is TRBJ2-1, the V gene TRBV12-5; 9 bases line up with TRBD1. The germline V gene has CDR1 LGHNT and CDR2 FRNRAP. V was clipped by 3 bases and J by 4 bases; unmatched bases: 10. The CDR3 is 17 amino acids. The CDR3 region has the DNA TGTGCTAGTGGTTTTGTGGTTTGGGACAGGGTTTACAATGAGCAGTTCTTC. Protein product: CASGFVVWDRVYNEQFF.

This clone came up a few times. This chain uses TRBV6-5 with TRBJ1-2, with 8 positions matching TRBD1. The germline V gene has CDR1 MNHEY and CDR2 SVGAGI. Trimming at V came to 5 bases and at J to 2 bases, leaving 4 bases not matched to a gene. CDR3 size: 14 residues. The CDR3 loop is CASSRQGINYGYTF. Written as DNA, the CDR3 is TGTGCCAGCAGTAGACAGGGGATCAACTATGGCTACACCTTC.

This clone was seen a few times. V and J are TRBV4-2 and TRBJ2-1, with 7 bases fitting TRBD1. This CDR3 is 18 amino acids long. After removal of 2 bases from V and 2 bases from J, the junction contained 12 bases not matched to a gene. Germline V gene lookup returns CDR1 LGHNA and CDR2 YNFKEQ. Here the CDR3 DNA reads TGTGCCAGCAGCCAAATGCCCCAGGGGGAAGGGACCTACAATGAGCAGTTCTTC. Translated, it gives CASSQMPQGEGTYNEQFF.

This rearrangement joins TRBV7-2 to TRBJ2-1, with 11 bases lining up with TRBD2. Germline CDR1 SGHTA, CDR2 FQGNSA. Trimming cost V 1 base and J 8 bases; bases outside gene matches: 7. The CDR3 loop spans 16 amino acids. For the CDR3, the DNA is TGTGCCAGCAGCTTAGACGCTAGCGGGAGGACAGATGAGCAGTTCTTC. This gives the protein CASSLDASGRTDEQFF. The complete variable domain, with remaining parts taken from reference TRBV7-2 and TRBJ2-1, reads GAGVSQSPSNKVTEKGKDVELRCDPISGHTALYWYRQSLGQGLEFLIYFQGNSAPDKSGLPSDRFSAERTGGSVSTLTIQRTQQEDSAVYLCASSLDASGRTDEQFFGPGTRLTVL.

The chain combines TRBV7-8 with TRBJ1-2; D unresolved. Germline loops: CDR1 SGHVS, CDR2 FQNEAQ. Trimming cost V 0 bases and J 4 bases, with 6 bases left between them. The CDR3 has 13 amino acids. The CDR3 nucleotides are TGTGCCAGCAGCTTAGCCGGGGTCTATGGCTACACCTTC. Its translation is CASSLAGVYGYTF.

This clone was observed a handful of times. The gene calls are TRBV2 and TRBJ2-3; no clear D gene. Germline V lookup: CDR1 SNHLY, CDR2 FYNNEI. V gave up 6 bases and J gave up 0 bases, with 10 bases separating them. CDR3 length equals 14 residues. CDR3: CASRGVASTDTQYF. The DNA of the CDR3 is TGTGCCAGCAGAGGAGTGGCTAGCACAGATACGCAGTATTTT.